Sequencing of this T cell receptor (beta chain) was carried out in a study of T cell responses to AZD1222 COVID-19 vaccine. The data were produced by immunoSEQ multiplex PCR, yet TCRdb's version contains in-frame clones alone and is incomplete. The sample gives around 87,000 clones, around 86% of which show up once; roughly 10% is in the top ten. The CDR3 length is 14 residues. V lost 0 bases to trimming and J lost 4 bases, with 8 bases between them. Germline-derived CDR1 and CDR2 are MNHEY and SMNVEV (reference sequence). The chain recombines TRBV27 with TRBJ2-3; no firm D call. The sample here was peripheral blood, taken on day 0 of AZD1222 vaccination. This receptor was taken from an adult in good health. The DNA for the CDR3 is TGTGCCAGCAGTTTATCTTGGAGTCCAGATACGCAGTATTTT. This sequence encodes CASSLSWSPDTQYF.